This entry describes one T cell receptor beta chain. The sample originates from a study of blood T cell repertoires in COVID-19. Measured with immunoSEQ multiplex PCR; TCRdb has only the in-frame clones, and not every one. This table holds 130,000 or so clones, just under 85% found once. Trimming took off 10 bases at V and 4 bases at J, with 20 bases between the two ends. The CDR3 consists of 15 residues. The germline V gene has CDR1 LNHDA and CDR2 SQIVND (reference sequence). The chain is built from TRBV19 and TRBJ1-5; no definite D call. The source material was peripheral blood. The sequence came from an elderly woman with acute or convalescent COVID-19. The CDR3 nucleotides are TGTGCCACAAGCCCCGAGCGAGGGAGGAATCAGCCCCAGCATTTT. It is translated as CATSPERGRNQPQHF.